This TCR beta chain was obtained from a study of cytomegalovirus exposure and HLA in healthy donors (dated 2017 in TCRdb). Regarding the research as a whole: An earlier analysis of roughly 500 of the donors reported 250 to 350 Gb of sequence data and some 100 million unique TCR beta sequences from 190 million or so T cells. Every discovery cohort repertoire had been produced on one sequencing platform. Typing coverage differed by locus: A, B, C, DRB1 and DQB1 were typed in roughly 620-640 donors, DQA1 in 500 to 550, DPA1 in 600 to 610, and DPB1 in about 450. Several DR-DQ haplotypes were handled as single units for association and clustering, since linkage in the cohort was strong. Using immunosequencing, the study profiled T cell repertoires from 500 to 800 subjects and related those repertoires to cytomegalovirus serostatus. About 280 gigabases of sequencing data and roughly 81 million unique TCR sequences made up an early release that covered 500 to 700 HLA-typed donors. In addition to the first cohort of hundreds of subjects, a separate validation cohort of 130 or so different subjects was used. High-throughput TCR immunosequencing, statistical association of individual TCRs with disease status, and machine learning were combined to predict cytomegalovirus infection status. Among 300 to 450 genotyped donors of the cohort, an average of about 240,000 unique TCR beta nucleotide sequences were sequenced per donor, about a sixth of them non-productive. Rather than using new phenotypic data, the later analysis identified candidate immune exposures from TCR beta sequences and from how often those sequences occurred across donors. An earlier analysis of a few hundred of the donors applied high-throughput TCR beta sequencing to assess whether each TCR beta V gene segment acted as functional or pseudogenic. Among the roughly 400 genotyped donors, roughly 80% belonged to the genetic ancestry cluster associated with self-reported Caucasian donors. A later genetic analysis took genome-wide SNP genotypes for about three fifths of the 666 donors and used that subset as a discovery cohort. Alongside the repertoire data, information on donor age, sex, ethnicity and CMV serostatus was compiled. The study aimed to test whether cataloging public T cell receptors could reveal signatures of past pathogen exposure. HLA typing covered class I and class II loci at four-digit resolution. A later analysis re-analyzed previously published TCR beta repertoires from roughly 630 donors and added high-resolution HLA genotyping to study TCR occurrence patterns. The investigation overall reported the following: Immune exposure information for the cohort was limited to CMV serostatus. According to a later analysis, most CMV-associated TCR beta chains appeared to be HLA-restricted, and the HLA associations seemed to be driven largely by CMV exposure. Broadly in line with IMGT annotations, most TCR beta V segments showed up in productive rearrangements about 87% or about 30% of the time in an earlier analysis of several hundred of the donors. In a later analysis, TCR association rates were found to vary across HLA loci, with the most associated TCRs seen for DRB1 alleles and the fewest for HLA-C alleles. In a later analysis, some 17,000 TCR beta sequences were associated with specific HLA alleles at a false discovery rate of 0.05. This cohort had only TCR beta chains sequenced, and the lack of alpha or paired-chain data limited which features could be detected. Because HLA typing was unavailable for some donors at each locus, only the typed subset was used in association tests. In a later genetic analysis, fewer N-insertions in productive TCRs were reported among donors in an Asian-associated ancestry cluster than the approximately 630-donor mean. Correlated functional status among segregating V segments might reflect linkage disequilibrium, but an unknown experimental factor could not be ruled out. In the study, around 150 TCR beta chains were listed as associated with cytomegalovirus. Compared with equally common non-associated chains, HLA-associated TCR beta chains in a later analysis were more clonally expanded and had lower generation probabilities. A later genetic analysis associated a missense DCLRE1C variant with V-gene and J-gene trimming of TCR beta chains, and an independent cohort replicated the association. Some IMGT-functional V segments, including TRBV6-2 and TRBV6-3, could not be distinguished by the 87-base-pair reads and were therefore excluded. In a later analysis, several top co-occurrence clusters were reported to appear linked to parvovirus B19, influenza, CMV and Epstein-Barr virus. The earlier analysis of 450 to 700 of the donors excluded approximately 15 rarely observed V segments, including chromosome 9 orphons, because counts were too low. A cluster of highly shared sequence variants was judged likely to be a technical artifact of the sequencing pipeline. The presence/absence analyses assumed that sequencing depth was roughly uniform across donors, and that assumption may not be true. Assigning TCR associations to individual alleles was difficult when HLA alleles, especially DR and DQ, strongly co-occurred. A further reported finding was that TCR beta sequences accurately predicted the HLA-A and HLA-B alleles for most subjects in the first cohort. A few of the identified cytomegalovirus-associated TCR beta chains were confirmed in vitro to be specific for cytomegalovirus antigens. The classifier was reported to diagnose cytomegalovirus status with high specificity and sensitivity in both the original cohort and the validation cohort. The authors suggested that the approach could potentially be generalized to other disease states and immunological phenotypes. Across donors, most TCR sequences were observed very rarely, whereas some public TCRs were present in many individuals.

Preparation of the library involved the immunoSEQ multiplex PCR assay. For the multiplex PCR, a mixture combining 60 forward primers for TCR Vbeta segments and 13 reverse primers for TCR Jbeta segments was used. A multiplex PCR assay on genomic DNA amplified the CDR3 region of rearranged TCR beta genes. On the Illumina HiSeq System, the amplified TCR beta libraries were sequenced as 87-base-pair reads. On the authors' methods: In a later analysis, roughly 80 million unique TCR beta chains were counted across the roughly 610 repertoires, and approximately 11 million of these chains were shared by at least two donors. Raw reads were error-corrected and collapsed into unique sequences with a nearest-neighbor algorithm that merged closely related sequences to remove PCR and sequencing errors. CDR3 sequences were aligned to IMGT reference sequences to assign V, D and J gene segments. Each retained sequence needed at least a six-nucleotide match to both a V gene segment and a J gene segment. Rearrangements were called productive when the CDR3 lacked stop codons and stayed in frame with V and J; all others were non-productive. CDR3 was defined according to IMGT convention as the region running from the second conserved V-encoded cysteine to the conserved J-encoded phenylalanine. Sequences without an unambiguous match to a single V gene segment were excluded from the earlier analysis of about 640 of the donors. In an earlier analysis of approximately 610 of the donors, V segments were called functional above 56.7% productive rearrangements and were called segregating when the between-donor standard deviation exceeded 5%. A statistical classification framework was built for diagnosing cytomegalovirus status from the catalog of TCR beta chain sequences. A later analysis assigned V and J genes by comparing TCR nucleotide sequences with IMGT/GENE-DB human TR gene sequences. In a later analysis, CDR3 sequences and most-parsimonious VDJ recombination scenarios were assigned using the TCRdist pipeline. In a later analysis, each TCR beta chain was defined by its CDR3 amino acid sequence together with its V-gene family, and reads without a unique V-gene family were excluded. As a way to deal with suspected cross-contamination and a sequencing artifact, a later analysis dropped under 600 nucleotide sequences that were highly shared and had low generation probability. In a later analysis, a clonal expansion index for each public chain was calculated from normalized within-repertoire ranks of inferred template counts. In a later analysis, generation probabilities were computed using a VDJ recombination model fitted to out-of-frame rearrangements, and the results were checked against IGoR. In a later analysis, hypergeometric tests were used to score TCR-TCR, TCR-HLA and TCR-CMV co-occurrence, with a repertoire-size bias correction applied to TCR pairs. In a later analysis, false discovery rates were estimated by permuting HLA or CMV assignments 20 times. In a later analysis, co-occurring TCRs were grouped using DBSCAN, with TCRdist sequence similarity added in when clustering inside HLA-allele-positive subsets. Repertoires with fewer than 30,000 or more than 120,000 public chains, plus five repertoires with anomalous nucleotide sharing, were excluded from co-occurrence clustering. In TCRdb, the immuneACCESS table is reduced to in-frame sequences with V and J assigned. These tables do not hold every clone; where another copy was compared, an unresolved V gene accounts for under half, and the others remain unexplained. The V and J calls and the clone size are those of that table, but D and trimming were determined from the DNA. The sample data list 85,000 to 100,000 clones, and about two thirds of these were observed just once. 2% to 2.5% of the sample lies in the top ten.

V is pared back by 3 bases and J by 6 bases, with 4 bases lying between the germline termini. Based on the germline V gene (reference sequence), the CDR1 and CDR2 sequences are DFQATT and SNEGSKA. The CDR3, cysteine through phenylalanine, is 10 amino acids long. CDR3 DNA only is kept here, 30 bases in frame from base 1. The cohort consisted of 650 to 700 healthy bone marrow donors. At the time of sampling, every cohort member was nominally healthy, though immune exposures that went unrecorded were likely present. Of the roughly 720 cohort members, approximately 300 had positive CMV serostatus and about 360 had negative CMV serostatus, and CMV serostatus was not recorded for the donor. A peripheral blood sample was provided by each donor, and peripheral blood mononuclear cells were used for TCR beta sequencing. The Qiagen DNeasy Blood Extraction Kit was used to extract genomic DNA from the blood cell samples.

Turning to this clone: There is no known antigen for this receptor. Qualities for individual bases were not recorded, and no much larger clone is one base off.

The rearranged segments are TRBV20-1 and TRBJ2-3; confidence is insufficient to name the D gene. The sequence came from a human donor in good health. Sample: PBMCs. CDR3 region: CSASQDTQYF. The nucleotide sequence reads TGCAGTGCTAGTCAGGATACGCAGTATTTT.